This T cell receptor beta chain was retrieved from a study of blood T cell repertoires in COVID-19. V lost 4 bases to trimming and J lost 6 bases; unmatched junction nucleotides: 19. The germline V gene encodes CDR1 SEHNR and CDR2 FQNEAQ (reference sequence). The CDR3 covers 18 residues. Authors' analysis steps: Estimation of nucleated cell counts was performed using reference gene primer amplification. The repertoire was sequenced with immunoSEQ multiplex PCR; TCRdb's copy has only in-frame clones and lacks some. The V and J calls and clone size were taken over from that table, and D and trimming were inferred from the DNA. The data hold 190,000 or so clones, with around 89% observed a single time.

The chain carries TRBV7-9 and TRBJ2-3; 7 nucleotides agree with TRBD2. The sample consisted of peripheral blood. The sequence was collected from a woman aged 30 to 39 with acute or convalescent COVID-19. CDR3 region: CASSSWGRGEYLSDTQYF. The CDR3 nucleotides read TGTGCCAGCAGCTCTTGGGGCCGGGGGGAGTACTTGTCGGATACGCAGTATTTT.